This TCR beta chain was captured by sequencing in a study of cytomegalovirus exposure and HLA in healthy donors. Primers included in the PCR were 60 Vbeta and 13 Jbeta primers. Clones were sequenced by immunoSEQ multiplex PCR, and TCRdb holds only the in-frame ones, with some missing. The data show about 150,000 clones, 77% seen once. Trimming stripped 4 bases from V and 9 bases from J, with 28 bases between. CDR1 is SGHTA and CDR2 is FQGNSA in the germline V gene. This CDR3 spans 18 amino acids. The genes are TRBV7-2 and TRBJ2-1; D perhaps matches TRBD1 (7 bases). The sequenced sample consisted of PBMCs. The sequence derives from a young woman in good health and CMV-seropositive. The CDR3 bases are TGTGCCAGCAGCTACCCGAGACAGGGAGGAAACGATCGGGGTGAGCAGTTCTTC. It yields the protein CASSYPRQGGNDRGEQFF.